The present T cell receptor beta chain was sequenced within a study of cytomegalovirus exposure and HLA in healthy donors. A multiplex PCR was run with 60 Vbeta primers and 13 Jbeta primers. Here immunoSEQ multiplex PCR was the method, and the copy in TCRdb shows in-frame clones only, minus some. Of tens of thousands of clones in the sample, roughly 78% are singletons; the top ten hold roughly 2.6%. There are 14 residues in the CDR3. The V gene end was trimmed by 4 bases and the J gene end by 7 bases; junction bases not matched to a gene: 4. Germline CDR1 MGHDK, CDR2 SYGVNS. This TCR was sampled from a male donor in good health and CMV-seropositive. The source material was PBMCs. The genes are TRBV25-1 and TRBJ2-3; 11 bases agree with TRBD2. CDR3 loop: CASSVIAGGNTQYF. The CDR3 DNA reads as TGTGCCAGCAGTGTAATAGCGGGAGGGAATACGCAGTATTTT.